The 15 T cell receptor beta chains presented below share a single source sample, sequenced in a study of T-cell memory formation after mild COVID-19. One entry per CDR3 protein, called by TCRdb with MiXCR from the 5' RACE reads. Among hundreds of thousands of distinct CDR3 sequences, roughly 13% were seen once, and the ten largest hold approximately 22%. Sequencing was carried out using PBMCs or a T cell subset sorted from them (not recorded which). The receptors stem from a man between 18 and 29 years old who had mild COVID-19 (a few samples of this study predate the infection). Cell type and time point are not known.

V is TRBV11-2 and J is TRBJ1-1; no reliable D call. The CDR3 totals 13 residues. Trimming removed 5 bases at V and 4 bases at J, with 11 bases between. CDR1 is SGHAT, CDR2 FQNNGV, per germline. The CDR3: CASSAPSGTEAFF. The CDR3 DNA is TGTGCCAGCAGCGCACCATCGGGCACTGAAGCTTTCTTT. The variable domain in full, completed from reference TRBV11-2 and TRBJ1-1, reads EAGVAQSPRYKIIEKRQSVAFWCNPISGHATLYWYQQILGQGPKLLIQFQNNGVVDDSQLPKDRFSAERLKGVDSTLKIQPAKLEDSAVYLCASSAPSGTEAFFGQGTRLTVV.

The chain joins TRBV5-1 to TRBJ1-2; D unresolved. V was pared by 1 base and J by 2 bases, with 6 bases between. CDR1 is SGHRS, CDR2 YFSETQ, per germline. The CDR3 is made up of 13 amino acids. In nucleotides, the CDR3 is TGCGCCAGCAGCTTGAAGACAAACTATGGCTACACCTTC. Translating it yields CASSLKTNYGYTF. Full variable domain (missing parts from reference TRBV5-1 and TRBJ1-2): KAGVTQTPRYLIKTRGQQVTLSCSPISGHRSVSWYQQTPGQGLQFLFEYFSETQRNKGNFPGRFSGRQFSNSRSEMNVSTLELGDSALYLCASSLKTNYGYTFGSGTRLTVV.

This clonotype appeared a few times. V is TRBV12-3 or TRBV12-4 and J is TRBJ2-1; 7 bases are shared with TRBD1. V was clipped by 6 bases and J by 5 bases; unmatched bases: 7. This CDR3 comprises 14 residues. The CDR3 nucleotides read TGTGCCAGCAGGGTGACAGGGATAAACAATGAGCAGTTCTTC. Amino acid sequence: CASRVTGINNEQFF.

The chain joins TRBV7-9 to TRBJ2-2, with no clear D. The germline V gene has CDR1 SEHNR and CDR2 FQNEAQ (reference sequence). The CDR3 runs 15 residues. The V and J ends lost 5 bases and 7 bases respectively, with 17 bases between them. The CDR3 region is CASSPPTTGGGELFF. The CDR3 bases are TGTGCCAGCAGCCCCCCGACCACGGGTGGCGGGGAGCTGTTTTTT.

This chain links TRBV29-1 with TRBJ1-6; D not resolved. Germline V gene data show CDR1 as SQVTM and CDR2 as ANQGSEA. The CDR3 covers 13 residues. V shed 3 bases and J shed 6 bases, with 9 bases lying between them. This chain's CDR3 is CSVEETSNSPLHF. CDR3 coding DNA: TGCAGCGTTGAGGAGACATCTAATTCACCCCTCCACTTT.

The chain carries TRBV9 and TRBJ2-1; TRBD2 matches at 9 bases. Germline CDR1 reads SGDLS; CDR2 reads YYNGEE. The V segment lost 0 bases and the J segment 8 bases; nucleotides outside the gene matches: 6. This CDR3 spans 15 amino acids. The CDR3 DNA follows: TGTGCCAGCAGCGTAGCGGGCGGGGGGGCACATGAGCAGTTCTTC. Its translation is CASSVAGGGAHEQFF.

The chain employs TRBV24-1 and TRBJ1-2; no firm D call. Trimming shortened V by 3 bases and J by 2 bases, and 9 bases separated the two germline ends. From germline, CDR1 is KGHDR and CDR2 SFDVKD. CDR3 length: 14 residues. The CDR3: CATSDPYVNYGYTF. The CDR3 bases are TGTGCCACCAGTGATCCCTACGTGAACTATGGCTACACCTTC.

This clonotype was counted a few times. V gene TRBV5-1 combines with J gene TRBJ2-3; 8 bases are a match to TRBD1. This CDR3 spans 14 amino acids. The junction had 5 bases not matched to a gene; V was cut back by 4 bases and J by 4 bases. Germline CDR1 SGHRS, CDR2 YFSETQ. The DNA for the CDR3 is TGCGCCAGCAGCGCTTCGACAGGGGCAGATACGCAGTATTTT. This translates into CASSASTGADTQYF.

This clonotype appeared a few times. The chain links TRBV9 to TRBJ2-3, with unresolved D. The V gene's germline CDR1 is SGDLS and CDR2 YYNGEE. V shed 0 bases and J shed 2 bases, with 7 bases lying between them. The CDR3 has 14 amino acids. The CDR3 DNA follows: TGTGCCAGCAGCGTAGGCTGGGCCACAGATACGCAGTATTTT. Its translation is CASSVGWATDTQYF.

This clonotype has a handful of counts. V is TRBV7-9 and J is TRBJ2-1, with 12 bases fitting TRBD2. J was trimmed by 11 bases and V by 5 bases; bases with no gene match: 10. The CDR3 spans 15 residues. Germline lookup yields CDR1 SEHNR and CDR2 FQNEAQ (reference sequence). CDR3 protein: CASSPDGLAGPKQFF. In nucleotides, the CDR3 is TGTGCCAGCAGCCCCGACGGACTAGCGGGGCCGAAGCAGTTCTTC.

The V call is TRBV20-1, the J call TRBJ2-7; no firm D call. Trimming shortened V by 0 bases and J by 0 bases, and 9 bases separated the two germline ends. CDR1 and CDR2 (germline): DFQATT, SNEGSKA (reference sequence). The CDR3 loop spans 14 amino acids. DNA of the CDR3: TGCAGTGCTAGAGAATCGACGAGCTCCTACGAGCAGTACGTC. The encoded protein is CSARESTSSYEQYV.

This clonotype has a handful of counts. The chain joins TRBV25-1 to TRBJ2-1; D is unresolved. The V gene's germline CDR1 is MGHDK and CDR2 SYGVNS. V shed 3 bases and J shed 3 bases, with 15 bases lying between them. The CDR3 loop spans 16 amino acids. The CDR3 DNA reads TGTGCCAGCAGTGACAAAACGTGGGCAGACTACAATGAGCAGTTCTTC. Protein product: CASSDKTWADYNEQFF.

This clonotype was counted at least ten times. CDR3 sequence: CASSFRQPSTDTQYF. The CDR3 coding sequence is TGTGCCAGCAGTTTTAGGCAGCCGAGCACAGATACGCAGTATTTT. The chain couples TRBV12-3 or TRBV12-4 to TRBJ2-3; no clear D gene. Trimming pared 3 bases from V and 0 bases from J, leaving 10 bases between. CDR3 length: 15 amino acids.

The sample holds many counts of this clonotype. The V call is TRBV10-2, the J call TRBJ2-5; TRBD2 might be the D (7 bases). Trimming pared 4 bases from V and 9 bases from J, leaving 18 bases between. Per the germline V gene, CDR1 is WSHSY and CDR2 is SAAADI. The CDR3 is 14 amino acids. The CDR3 DNA reads TGCGCCAGCAGTGCGGGGGGCTCCGGTCAGTCCCAGTACTTC. It translates to CASSAGGSGQSQYF.

The sample holds many counts of this clonotype. The chain links TRBV5-1 to TRBJ2-7, with D possibly TRBD1 on 6 matching bases. Germline V gives CDR1 SGHRS, CDR2 YFSETQ. CDR3 length: 14 amino acids. Trimming took off 4 bases at V and 2 bases at J, with 13 bases between the two ends. Here the CDR3 DNA reads TGCGCCAGCAGCCTGAGGGACATAGCCTACGAGCAGTACTTC. Protein sequence: CASSLRDIAYEQYF.